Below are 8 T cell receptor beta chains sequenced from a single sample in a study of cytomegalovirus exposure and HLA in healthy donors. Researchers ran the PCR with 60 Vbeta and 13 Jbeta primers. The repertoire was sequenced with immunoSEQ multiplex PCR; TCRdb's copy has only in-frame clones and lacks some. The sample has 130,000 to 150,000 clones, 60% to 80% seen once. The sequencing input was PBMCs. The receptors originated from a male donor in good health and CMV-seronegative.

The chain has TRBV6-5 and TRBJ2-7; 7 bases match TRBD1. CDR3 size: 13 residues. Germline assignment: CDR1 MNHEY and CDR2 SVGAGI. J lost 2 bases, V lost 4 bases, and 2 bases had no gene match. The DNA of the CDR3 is TGTGCCAGCAGTTGGGACAGCGCCTACGAGCAGTACTTC. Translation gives CASSWDSAYEQYF.

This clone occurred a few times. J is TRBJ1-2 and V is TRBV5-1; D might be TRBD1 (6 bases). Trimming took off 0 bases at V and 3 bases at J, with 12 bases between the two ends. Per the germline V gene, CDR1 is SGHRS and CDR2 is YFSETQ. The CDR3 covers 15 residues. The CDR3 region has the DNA TGCGCCAGCAGCTTGGCGGGGGGCAGAGACTATGGCTACACCTTC. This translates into CASSLAGGRDYGYTF.

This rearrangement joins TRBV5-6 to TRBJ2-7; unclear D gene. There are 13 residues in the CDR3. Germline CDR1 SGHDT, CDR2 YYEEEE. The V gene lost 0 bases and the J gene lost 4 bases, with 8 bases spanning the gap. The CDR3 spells CASSLANGYEQYF. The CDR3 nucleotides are TGTGCCAGCAGCTTGGCCAACGGTTACGAGCAGTACTTC.

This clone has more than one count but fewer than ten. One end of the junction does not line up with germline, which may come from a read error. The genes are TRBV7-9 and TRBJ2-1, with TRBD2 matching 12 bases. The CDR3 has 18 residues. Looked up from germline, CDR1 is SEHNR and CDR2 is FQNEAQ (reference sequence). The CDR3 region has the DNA TGTTCCAGCAGCTTATCGGGACTAGCGGGTTACTCCTACAATGAGCAGTTCTTC. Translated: CSSSLSGLAGYSYNEQFF.

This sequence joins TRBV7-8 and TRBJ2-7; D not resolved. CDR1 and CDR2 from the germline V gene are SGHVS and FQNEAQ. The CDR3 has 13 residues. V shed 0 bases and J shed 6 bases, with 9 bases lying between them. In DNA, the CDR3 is TGTGCCAGCAGCTTAGCAGTAGCTTGCGAGCAGTACTTC. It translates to CASSLAVACEQYF.

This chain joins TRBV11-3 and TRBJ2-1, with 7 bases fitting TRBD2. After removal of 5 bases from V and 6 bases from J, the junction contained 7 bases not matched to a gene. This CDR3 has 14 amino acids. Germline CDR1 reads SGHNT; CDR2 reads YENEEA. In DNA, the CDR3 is TGTGCCAGCAGCGCCCGGACTAGTTCCAATGAGCAGTTCTTC. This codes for CASSARTSSNEQFF.

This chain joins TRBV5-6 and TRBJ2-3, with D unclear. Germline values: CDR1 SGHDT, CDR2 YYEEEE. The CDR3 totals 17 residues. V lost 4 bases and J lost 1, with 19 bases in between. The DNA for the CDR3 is TGTGCCAGCAGCGCCGGATCGAGGCTGATACGCACAGATACGCAGTATTTT. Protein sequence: CASSAGSRLIRTDTQYF.

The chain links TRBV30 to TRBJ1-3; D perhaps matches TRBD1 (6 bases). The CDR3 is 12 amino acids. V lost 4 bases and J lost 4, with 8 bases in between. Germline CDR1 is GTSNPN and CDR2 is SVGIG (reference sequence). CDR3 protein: CAWMDSGNTIYF. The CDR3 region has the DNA TGTGCCTGGATGGACAGCGGAAACACCATATATTTT.